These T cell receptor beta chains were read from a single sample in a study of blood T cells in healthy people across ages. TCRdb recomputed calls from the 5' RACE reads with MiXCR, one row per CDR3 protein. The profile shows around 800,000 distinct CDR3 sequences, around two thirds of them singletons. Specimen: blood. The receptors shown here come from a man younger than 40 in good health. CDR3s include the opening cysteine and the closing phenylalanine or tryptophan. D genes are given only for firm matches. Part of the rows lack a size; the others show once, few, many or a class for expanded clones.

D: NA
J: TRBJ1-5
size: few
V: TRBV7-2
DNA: TGTGCCAGCAGCTTAGCCGCGGGGGAGGGTCAGCCCCAGCATTTT
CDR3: CASSLAAGEGQPQHF

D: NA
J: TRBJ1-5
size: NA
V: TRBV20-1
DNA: TGCAGTGCTAGTCCCAGGGAGCGGCCCCAGCATTTT
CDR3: CSASPRERPQHF

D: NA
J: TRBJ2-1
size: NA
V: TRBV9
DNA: TGTGCCAGCAGCGTAATAACAGACTACAATGAGCAGTTCTTC
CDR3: CASSVITDYNEQFF

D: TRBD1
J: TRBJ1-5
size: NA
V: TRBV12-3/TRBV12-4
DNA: TGTGCCAGCAGTTTAGGGGACAGGGGCCCGGGGCCCCAGCATTTT
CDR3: CASSLGDRGPGPQHF

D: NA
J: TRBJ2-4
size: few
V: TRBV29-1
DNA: TGCAGCGTTGGAGAGAATTTAGCCAAAAACATTCAGTACTTC
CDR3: CSVGENLAKNIQYF

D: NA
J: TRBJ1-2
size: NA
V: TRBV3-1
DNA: TGTGCCAGCAGCCAAGATGCGGGGGGTCTAGGTGGCTACACCTTC
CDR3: CASSQDAGGLGGYTF

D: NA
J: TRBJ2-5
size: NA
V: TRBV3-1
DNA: TGTGCCAGCAGCCAAGAGGGGCTATCAACGGAGACCCAGTACTTC
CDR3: CASSQEGLSTETQYF

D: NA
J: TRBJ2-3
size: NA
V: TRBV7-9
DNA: TGTGCCAGCAGCAAACGTATGTCGGTAGGCCGAGCAGATACGCAGTATTTT
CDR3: CASSKRMSVGRADTQYF

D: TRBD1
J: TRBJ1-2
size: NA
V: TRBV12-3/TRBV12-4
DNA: TGTGCCAGCAGCCGGACAGGGGGCGTAGGCTACACCTTC
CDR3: CASSRTGGVGYTF

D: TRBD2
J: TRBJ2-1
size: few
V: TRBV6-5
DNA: TGTGCCAGCAGTTGGGGCGTCGGGACTAGCGGAGATCAGGGTGAGCAGTTCTTC
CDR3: CASSWGVGTSGDQGEQFF

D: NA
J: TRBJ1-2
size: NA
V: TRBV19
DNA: TGTGCCAGTATTCCTCTCCACGGGACGGACTATGGCTACACCTTC
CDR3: CASIPLHGTDYGYTF

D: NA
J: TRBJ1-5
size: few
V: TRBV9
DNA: TGTGCCAGCAGCGCCGGGACCAATCAGCCCCAGCATTTT
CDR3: CASSAGTNQPQHF

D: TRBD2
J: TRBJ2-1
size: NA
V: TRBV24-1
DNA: TGTGCCACCAGTGACCCGACTAGCGTGGATGAGCAGTTCTTC
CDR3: CATSDPTSVDEQFF

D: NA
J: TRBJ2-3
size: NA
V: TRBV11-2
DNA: TGTGCCAGCAGCTTAGATACCCTCCTCCTCGATACGCAGTATTTT
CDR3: CASSLDTLLLDTQYF

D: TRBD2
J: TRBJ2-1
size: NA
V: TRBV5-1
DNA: TGCGCCAGCAGCTTGGGACTCCTAGCGGGGGGAGACAATGAGCAGTTCTTC
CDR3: CASSLGLLAGGDNEQFF

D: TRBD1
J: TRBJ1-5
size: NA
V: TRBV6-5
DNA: TGTGCCAGCAGTTGGGGACAGGGGTACAATCAGCCCCAGCATTTT
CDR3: CASSWGQGYNQPQHF

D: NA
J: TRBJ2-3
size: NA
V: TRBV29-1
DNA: TGCAGCGTCGAGGGGGGTGCAACAGATACGCAGTATTTT
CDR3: CSVEGGATDTQYF

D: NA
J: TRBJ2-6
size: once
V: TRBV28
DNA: TGTGCCAGCAGTTTAAATGGGGGGCCGCTCTCTGGGGCCAACGTCCTGACTTTC
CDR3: CASSLNGGPLSGANVLTF

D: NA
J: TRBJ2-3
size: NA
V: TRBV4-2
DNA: TGTGCCAGCAGCCAAGAGAGGGTCACAGATACGCAGTATTTT
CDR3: CASSQERVTDTQYF

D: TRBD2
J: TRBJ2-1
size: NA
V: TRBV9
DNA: TGTGCCAGCAGCGGTAACCCGCTAGCGGGGGGCAGTTACAATGAGCAGTTCTTC
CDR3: CASSGNPLAGGSYNEQFF